Reported below is one T cell receptor beta chain. Source study methods: From reference gene primer amplification, estimates of nucleated cell counts were derived. Measured with immunoSEQ multiplex PCR; TCRdb has only the in-frame clones, and not every one. That table is the source of V, J and clone size, and D and trimming were worked out from the DNA. This sample has approximately 170,000 clones, with around 90% found just once. Followed over time, Seattle patients had been enrolled while infection was active. This record belongs to a study of blood T cell repertoires in COVID-19. Study as a whole: COVID-19 samples from acute and convalescent phases originated in the United States, Italy and Spain. Sample material is recorded as cDNA or gDNA derived from T cells, B-cell-depleted T cells, or PBMCs.

The V and J ends lost 3 bases and 6 bases, in that order; junction bases with no gene match: 7. This CDR3 has 14 amino acids. Germline V gives CDR1 MNHNS, CDR2 SASEGT. The clonotype comes from a woman over 75 with COVID-19, enrolled during active disease. J is TRBJ1-2 and V is TRBV6-1, with TRBD1 matching over 7 bases. Sequencing was performed on peripheral blood. The CDR3 here is CASSDRGVQDGYTF. CDR3 bases: TGTGCCAGCAGTGACAGGGGGGTTCAGGATGGCTACACCTTC.